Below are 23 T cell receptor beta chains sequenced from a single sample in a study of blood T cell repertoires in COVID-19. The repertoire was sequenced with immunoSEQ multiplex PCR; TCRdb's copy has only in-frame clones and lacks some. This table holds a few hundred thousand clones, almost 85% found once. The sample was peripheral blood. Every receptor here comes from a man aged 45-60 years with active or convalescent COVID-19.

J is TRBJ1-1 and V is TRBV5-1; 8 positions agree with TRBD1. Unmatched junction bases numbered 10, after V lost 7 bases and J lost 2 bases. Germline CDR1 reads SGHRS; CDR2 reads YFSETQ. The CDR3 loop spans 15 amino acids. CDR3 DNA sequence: TGCGCCAGCTACAGGGGGTCGAGGGCCAACACTGAAGCTTTCTTT. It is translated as CASYRGSRANTEAFF.

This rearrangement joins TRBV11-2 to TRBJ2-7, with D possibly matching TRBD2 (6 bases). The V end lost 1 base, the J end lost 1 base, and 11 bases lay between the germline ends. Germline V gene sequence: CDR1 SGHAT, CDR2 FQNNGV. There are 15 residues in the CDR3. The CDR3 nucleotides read TGTGCCAGCAGCTTAGGAACTAGCTCTTCCTACGAGCAGTACTTC. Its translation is CASSLGTSSSYEQYF.

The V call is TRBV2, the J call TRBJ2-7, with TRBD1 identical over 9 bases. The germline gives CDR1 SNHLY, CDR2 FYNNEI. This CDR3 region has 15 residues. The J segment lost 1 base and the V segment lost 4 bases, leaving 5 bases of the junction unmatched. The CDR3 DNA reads TGTGCCAGCAGTGTGGACAGGGGAGGGTCCTACGAGCAGTACTTC. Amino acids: CASSVDRGGSYEQYF. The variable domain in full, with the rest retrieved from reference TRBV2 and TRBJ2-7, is EPEVTQTPSHQVTQMGQEVILRCVPISNHLYFYWYRQILGQKVEFLVSFYNNEISEKSEIFDDQFSVERPDGSNFTLKIRSTKLEDSAMYFCASSVDRGGSYEQYFGPGTRLTVT.

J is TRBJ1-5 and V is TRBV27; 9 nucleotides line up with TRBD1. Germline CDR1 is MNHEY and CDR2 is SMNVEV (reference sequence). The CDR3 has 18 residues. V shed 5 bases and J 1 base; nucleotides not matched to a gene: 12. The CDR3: CASSPPRDRVESNQPQHF. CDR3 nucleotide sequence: TGTGCCAGCAGTCCACCCCGGGACAGGGTAGAAAGCAATCAGCCCCAGCATTTT.

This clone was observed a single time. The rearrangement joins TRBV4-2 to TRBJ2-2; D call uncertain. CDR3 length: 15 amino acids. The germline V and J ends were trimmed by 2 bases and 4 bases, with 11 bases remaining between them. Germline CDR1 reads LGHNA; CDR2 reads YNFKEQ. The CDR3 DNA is TGTGCCAGCAGCCAAAGCCCGCGAGGCACCGGGGAGCTGTTTTTT. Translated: CASSQSPRGTGELFF.

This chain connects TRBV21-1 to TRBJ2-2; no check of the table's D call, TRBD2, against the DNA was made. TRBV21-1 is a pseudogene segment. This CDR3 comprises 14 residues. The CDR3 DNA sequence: TGTGCCAGCAGCAACTTACGGGGCACCGGGGAGCTGTTTTTT. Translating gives CASSNLRGTGELFF.

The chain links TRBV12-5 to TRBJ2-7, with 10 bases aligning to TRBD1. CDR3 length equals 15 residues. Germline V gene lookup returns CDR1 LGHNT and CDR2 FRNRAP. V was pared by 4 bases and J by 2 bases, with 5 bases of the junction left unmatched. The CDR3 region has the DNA TGTGCTAGTGGTTCCTCCGGGACAGGGGCCTACGAGCAGTACTTC. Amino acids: CASGSSGTGAYEQYF. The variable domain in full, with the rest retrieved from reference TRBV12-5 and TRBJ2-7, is DARVTQTPRHKVTEMGQEVTMRCQPILGHNTVFWYRQTMMQGLELLAYFRNRAPLDDSGMPKDRFSAEMPDATLATLKIQPSEPRDSAVYFCASGSSGTGAYEQYFGPGTRLTVT.

CDR3 DNA sequence: TGCGCCAGCAGCCAAGAAGGGACTAGTTACGAGCAGTACTTC. Translating gives CASSQEGTSYEQYF. The chain couples TRBV4-1 to TRBJ2-7, with 8 nucleotides matching TRBD2. The trim removed 0 bases at V and 4 bases at J, leaving 2 bases unmatched. Germline CDR1 MGHRA, CDR2 YSYEKL. The CDR3 is made up of 14 amino acids.

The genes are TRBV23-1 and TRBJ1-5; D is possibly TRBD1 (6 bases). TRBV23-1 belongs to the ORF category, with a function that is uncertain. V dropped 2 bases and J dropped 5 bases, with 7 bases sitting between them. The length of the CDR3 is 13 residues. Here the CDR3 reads CASSQGGDQPQHF. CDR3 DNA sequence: TGCGCCAGCAGTCAAGGGGGCGATCAGCCCCAGCATTTT.

CDR3 protein: CASRNPGFDSPLHF. DNA of the CDR3: TGTGCCAGTAGGAATCCAGGGTTTGATTCACCCCTCCACTTT. The rearrangement joins TRBV19 to TRBJ1-6, with D possibly being TRBD1 (5 bases). Germline V CDR1 and CDR2: LNHDA, SQIVND (reference sequence). Deletions cut 6 bases from V and 8 bases from J, with 14 bases between. The CDR3 contains 14 residues.

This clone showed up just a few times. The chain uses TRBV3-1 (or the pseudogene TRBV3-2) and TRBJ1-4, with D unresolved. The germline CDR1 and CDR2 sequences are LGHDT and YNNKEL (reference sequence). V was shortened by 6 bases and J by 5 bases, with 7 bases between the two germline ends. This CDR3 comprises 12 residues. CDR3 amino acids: CASRCMNEKLFF. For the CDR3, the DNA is TGTGCCAGCAGGTGTATGAATGAAAAACTGTTTTTT.

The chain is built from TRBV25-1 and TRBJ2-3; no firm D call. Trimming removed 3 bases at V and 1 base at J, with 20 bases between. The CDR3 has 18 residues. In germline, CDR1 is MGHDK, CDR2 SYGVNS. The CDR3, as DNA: TGTGCCAGCAGTGATATTTCCTCGCGTATCGAAGGCACAGATACGCAGTATTTT. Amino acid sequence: CASSDISSRIEGTDTQYF.

The CDR3 here is CAISEAQGTGELFF. The CDR3 DNA sequence: TGTGCCATCAGTGAGGCACAGGGCACCGGGGAGCTGTTTTTT. The chain combines TRBV10-3 with TRBJ2-2; D perhaps matches TRBD1 (6 bases). The CDR3 runs 14 residues. Germline assignment: CDR1 ENHRY and CDR2 SYGVKD. V was clipped by 2 bases and J by 4 bases, with 8 bases between them.

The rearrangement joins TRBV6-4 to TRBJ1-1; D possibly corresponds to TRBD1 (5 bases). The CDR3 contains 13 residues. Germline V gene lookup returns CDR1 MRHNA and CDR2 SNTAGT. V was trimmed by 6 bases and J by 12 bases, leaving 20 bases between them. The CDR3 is CASRSVGRGETFF. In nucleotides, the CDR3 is TGTGCCAGCAGATCCGTGGGGCGAGGCGAGACTTTCTTT.

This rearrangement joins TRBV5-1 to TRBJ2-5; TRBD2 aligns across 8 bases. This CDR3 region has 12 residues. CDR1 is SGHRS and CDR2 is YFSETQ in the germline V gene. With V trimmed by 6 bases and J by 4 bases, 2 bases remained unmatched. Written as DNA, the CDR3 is TGCGCCAGCACCCGGGAGGGAGAGACCCAGTACTTC. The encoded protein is CASTREGETQYF.

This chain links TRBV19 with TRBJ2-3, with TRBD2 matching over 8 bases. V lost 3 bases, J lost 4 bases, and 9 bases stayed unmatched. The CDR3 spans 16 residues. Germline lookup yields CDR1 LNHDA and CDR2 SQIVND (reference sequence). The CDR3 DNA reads TGTGCCAGTAGTATTGACGGGGCGGGAGGTTCAGATACGCAGTATTTT. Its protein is CASSIDGAGGSDTQYF.

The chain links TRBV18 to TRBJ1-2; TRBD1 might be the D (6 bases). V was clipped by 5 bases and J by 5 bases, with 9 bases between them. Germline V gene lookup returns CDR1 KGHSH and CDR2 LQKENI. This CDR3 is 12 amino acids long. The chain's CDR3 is CASSGQNYGYTF. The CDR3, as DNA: TGTGCCAGCTCAGGACAGAATTATGGCTACACCTTC.

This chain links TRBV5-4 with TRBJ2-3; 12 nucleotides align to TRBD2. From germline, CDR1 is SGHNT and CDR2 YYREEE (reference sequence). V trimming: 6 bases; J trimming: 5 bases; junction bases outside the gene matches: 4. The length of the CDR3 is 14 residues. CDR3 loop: CASTTGLAGDTQYF. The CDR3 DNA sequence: TGTGCCAGCACCACGGGACTAGCGGGAGATACGCAGTATTTT.

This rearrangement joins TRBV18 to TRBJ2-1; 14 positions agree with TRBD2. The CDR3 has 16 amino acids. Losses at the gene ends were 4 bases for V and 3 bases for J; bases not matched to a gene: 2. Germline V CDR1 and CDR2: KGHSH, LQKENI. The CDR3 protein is CASSLGTSGSYNEQFF. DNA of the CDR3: TGTGCCAGCTCACTGGGGACTAGCGGGAGCTACAATGAGCAGTTCTTC. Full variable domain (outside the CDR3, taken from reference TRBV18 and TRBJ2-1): NAGVMQNPRHLVRRRGQEARLRCSPMKGHSHVYWYRQLPEEGLKFMVYLQKENIIDESGMPKERFSAEFPKEGPSILRIQQVVRGDSAAYFCASSLGTSGSYNEQFFGPGTRLTVL.

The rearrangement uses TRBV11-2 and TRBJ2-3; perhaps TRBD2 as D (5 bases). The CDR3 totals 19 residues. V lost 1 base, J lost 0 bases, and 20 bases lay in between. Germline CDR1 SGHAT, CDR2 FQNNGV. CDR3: CASSLVAGLIQTSTDTQYF. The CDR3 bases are TGTGCCAGCAGCTTAGTAGCCGGACTCATTCAAACTAGCACAGATACGCAGTATTTT.

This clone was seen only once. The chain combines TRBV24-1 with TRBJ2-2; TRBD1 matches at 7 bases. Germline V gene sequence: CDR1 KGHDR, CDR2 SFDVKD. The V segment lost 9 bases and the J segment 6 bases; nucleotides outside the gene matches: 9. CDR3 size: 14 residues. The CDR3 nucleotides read TGTGCCACCGCCGGACAGGCCACCCCCGGGGAGCTGTTTTTT. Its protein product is CATAGQATPGELFF.

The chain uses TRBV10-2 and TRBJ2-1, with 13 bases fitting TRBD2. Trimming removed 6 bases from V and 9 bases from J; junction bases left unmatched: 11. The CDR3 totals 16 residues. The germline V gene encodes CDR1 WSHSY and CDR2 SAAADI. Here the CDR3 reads CASSPAGTSGNGEQFF. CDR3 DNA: TGCGCCAGCAGCCCCGCCGGGACTAGCGGGAATGGTGAGCAGTTCTTC.

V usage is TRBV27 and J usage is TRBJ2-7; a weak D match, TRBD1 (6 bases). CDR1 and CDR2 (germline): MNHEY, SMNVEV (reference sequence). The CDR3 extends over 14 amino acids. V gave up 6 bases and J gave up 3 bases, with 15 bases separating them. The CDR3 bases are TGTGCCAGCAGGCCCGGGACAACCCTCTACGAGCAGTACTTC. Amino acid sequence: CASRPGTTLYEQYF.